Below, 9 T cell receptor beta chains from the same sample are listed, as sequenced in a study of chemoradiotherapy in HPV16-positive cancers. Data came from immunoSEQ multiplex PCR; TCRdb stores just in-frame clones and leaves some out. The data show under 7,000 clones, approximately 82% seen once. Here the sequenced sample was tumor tissue, taken from a patient who underwent chemoradiotherapy. The receptors derive from a human donor with HPV-associated anogenital cancer.

V and J are TRBV5-6 and TRBJ1-2, with D tentatively TRBD1 (5 bases). The ends were cut back, 6 bases at V and 4 bases at J, with 13 bases in the middle. CDR1 SGHDT and CDR2 YYEEEE come from the germline V gene. The CDR3 has 13 amino acids. The DNA of the CDR3 is TGTGCCAGCAACTCGCAGGGAACCTATGGCTACACCTTC. It encodes CASNSQGTYGYTF. The full variable domain, its missing parts supplied by reference TRBV5-6 and TRBJ1-2, is DAGVTQSPTHLIKTRGQQVTLRCSPKSGHDTVSWYQQALGQGPQFIFQYYEEEERQRGNFPDRFSGHQFPNYSSELNVNALLLGDSALYLCASNSQGTYGYTFGSGTRLTVV.

CDR3 coding DNA: TGTGCCAGCAGCCCCGGGAGCGGCCACCCGGCAGATACGCAGTATTTT. It encodes CASSPGSGHPADTQYF. This chain connects TRBV11-2 to TRBJ2-3; tentative D call: TRBD2 (6 bases). This CDR3 has 16 residues. Trimming removed 5 bases from V and 4 bases from J, with 19 bases in between. In germline, CDR1 is SGHAT, CDR2 FQNNGV.

This clone was picked up a small number of times. The chain links TRBV7-2 to TRBJ1-6, with TRBD1 matching 8 bases. CDR1 SGHTA and CDR2 FQGNSA come from the germline V gene. V lost 7 bases to trimming and J lost 11 bases; unmatched junction nucleotides: 7. The CDR3 runs 13 residues. Written as DNA, the CDR3 is TGTGCCAGCAACGACAGGGGTTCGACACCCCTCCACTTT. It translates to CASNDRGSTPLHF.

This clone was picked up one time. The V and J genes are TRBV18 and TRBJ2-5; D gene ambiguous. Trimming pared 1 base from V and 2 bases from J, leaving 8 bases between. The CDR3 has 14 amino acids. Germline V lookup: CDR1 KGHSH, CDR2 LQKENI. This CDR3 is CASSPRTDQETQYF. As DNA, the CDR3 is TGTGCCAGCTCACCACGCACAGATCAAGAGACCCAGTACTTC.

This sequence joins TRBV6-6 and TRBJ1-1; TRBD1 might be the D (5 bases). CDR3 length: 12 amino acids. Germline lookup yields CDR1 MNHNY and CDR2 SVGAGI (reference sequence). V lost 0 bases to trimming and J lost 8 bases, with 7 bases between them. The CDR3 is CASSYSGAEAFF. CDR3 nucleotide sequence: TGTGCCAGCAGTTACTCCGGGGCCGAAGCTTTCTTT.

This chain links TRBV30 with TRBJ2-1, with 10 bases identical to TRBD2. CDR1 GTSNPN and CDR2 SVGIG come from the germline V gene (reference sequence). This CDR3 has 13 amino acids. V shed 5 bases and J 7 bases; nucleotides not matched to a gene: 5. CDR3 in amino acids: CAWDLAGVNEQFF. The CDR3 nucleotides are TGTGCCTGGGATCTAGCGGGGGTGAATGAGCAGTTCTTC. Supplemented by reference TRBV30 and TRBJ2-1, the full variable domain reads SQTIHQWPATLVQPVGSPLSLECTVEGTSNPNLYWYRQAAGRGLQLLFYSVGIGQISSEVPQNLSASRPQDRQFILSSKKLLLSDSGFYLCAWDLAGVNEQFFGPGTRLTVL.

This sequence joins TRBV19 and TRBJ1-5; possible D gene TRBD1, 5 bases. Trimming shortened V by 6 bases and J by 3 bases, and 18 bases separated the two germline ends. Germline-derived CDR1 and CDR2 are LNHDA and SQIVND (reference sequence). This CDR3 comprises 16 residues. The CDR3 region has the DNA TGTGCCAGTAGGGGTTGGGACGCCGGCACCAATCAGCCCCAGCATTTT. Amino acids: CASRGWDAGTNQPQHF.

This chain uses TRBV18 with TRBJ1-1; unclear D gene. Germline CDR1 and CDR2: KGHSH and LQKENI. With 4 bases removed from V and 8 bases from J, the gap between germline ends came to 11 bases. The CDR3 is 12 amino acids. CDR3 nucleotides: TGTGCCAGCTCACAGGGTCTTCGGGAAGCTTTCTTT. Amino acid sequence: CASSQGLREAFF.

This chain uses TRBV6-6 with TRBJ1-2; TRBD1 aligns across 11 bases. V trimming: 7 bases; J trimming: 3 bases; junction bases outside the gene matches: 7. CDR1 and CDR2 from the germline V gene are MNHNY and SVGAGI (reference sequence). The CDR3 contains 15 residues. The CDR3 loop reads CASTQDRGQDYGYTF. For the CDR3, the DNA is TGTGCCAGCACTCAGGACAGGGGGCAGGACTATGGCTACACCTTC.